The clone carrying this TCR beta chain turned up a few times. What it recognizes is unknown. This sample is drawn from a study of T cell repertoires in cytomegalovirus infection. At the level of the study: From public TCR beta signatures came an indication of both CMV infection and matching HLA type. Notes on the study in general: Using cumulative public TCR beta family frequency, the authors identified those who carried CMV together with the relevant HLA. The ex vivo response was dominated by HLA-C-restricted CMV-specific TCR beta clonotypes.

V lost 5 bases, J lost 0 bases, and 10 bases stayed unmatched. This CDR3 has 20 residues. Germline assignment: CDR1 MNHEY and CDR2 SVGEGT. MiXCR, run by TCRdb on the reads, gives a single entry per CDR3 protein. The repertoire holds hundreds of thousands of distinct CDR3 sequences, with almost 30% as singletons. The sample here was cultured PBMCs, taken from culture after CMV antigen stimulation. This receptor was identified in a human donor in good health (CMV status not recorded). Some clones in this sample may be carry-over from other donors' samples. The V and J genes are TRBV6-2 or TRBV6-3 and TRBJ2-1; 16 nucleotides line up with TRBD2. The CDR3 loop reads CASSGETGLAGGPSYNEQFF. CDR3 DNA sequence: TGTGCCAGCAGTGGGGAAACGGGACTAGCGGGAGGGCCCTCCTACAATGAGCAGTTCTTC.